This T cell receptor beta chain was recorded in a study of identical twins (TCRdb year 2016). For the study in its entirety: The study deep-sequenced TCR alpha and beta repertoires from monozygotic twins, unrelated adults of various ages and cord blood to test whether fetal clonotypes persist. To rule out contamination, the twin experiments were replicated at different times with different library preparation protocols.

The CDR3 spans 17 residues, from the cysteine through the phenylalanine. The only DNA kept is the CDR3, 51 bases in frame from the first base. Trimming takes 0 bases off V and 1 base off J; junction bases not matched to a gene: 9. From a lookup of the germline V gene, CDR1 and CDR2 are MGHRA and YSYEKL. Library preparation was by 5' RACE. Sequenced using an Illumina HiSeq 2000. A universal primer binding site was added through template switching, and the final cDNA carried a unique molecular identifier so that TCR cDNA molecules could be counted accurately. Specific primers in the conserved constant-segment region were used to synthesize first-strand cDNA for the TCR alpha and beta chains. Each cDNA library was double barcoded, with a SMART-Mk sample barcode plus Illumina barcodes, to control for contamination. TruSeq adapter sequences and Illumina sample barcodes were added in two successive PCR steps. TCR alpha and beta cDNA libraries were sequenced on the Illumina HiSeq platform with custom primers. The paper's processing steps were these. MiGEC processed the raw reads to extract unique molecular identifiers, while MiXCR was used to determine the CDR3 positions. For each individual, recombination models were inferred using an EM algorithm with the repgenHMM and IGoR tools. The tcR package in R was used for shared clonotype analysis, with sharing normalized by the product of cloneset sizes. Out-of-frame nonproductive sequences were analyzed to study raw recombination free of thymic and clonal selection effects. Starting from the raw public reads, TCRdb applied fastp trimming at Q25, assembled clones with MiXCR and retained in-frame beta chains. Identical CDR3 proteins give one entry, which carries the most common genes and DNA. The V and J calls shown here were made by TCRdb, not taken from the authors' results. The sample table shows approximately 500,000 distinct CDR3 sequences, and 13% to 15% are seen once. The ten largest clones represent nearly 0.45% of the sample.

As for this clonotype: Its antigen is currently not known. No qualities accompany the bases; no much larger clone lies one base away.

Study-level results and caveats: Zero-insertion analyses could be partly confounded by invariant T cells such as MAIT and iNKT, although diverse VJ usage argued against such confounding for most clonotypes. Because the same donors could not be followed over many years, the conclusions depended on cross-sectional statistical analysis. The excess sharing between twins in beta out-of-frame sequences was weaker because fewer shared sequences reduced the signal-to-noise ratio. Abundant cord blood beta clonotypes had fewer insertions, young adult naive repertoires showed a similar but weaker trend, and memory repertoires showed no such trend. Out-of-frame TCR alpha sharing in monozygotic twins was systematically underestimated by recombination models, whereas sharing between unrelated individuals was in agreement with the recombination models. Compared with coincidental sharing between unrelated individuals, an excess of low generation-probability sequences was observed among out-of-frame TCR alpha sequences shared between twins.

Every donor in the study was a healthy Caucasian. Three pairs of female monozygotic twins, all aged 18 to 29 years, were included in the twin cohort. Positive isolation kits from Invitrogen were used to isolate CD4+ and CD8+ T cell populations. These same records also appear under a second study, on yellow fever vaccine responses in identical twins. Per that second paper: The authors reported that the T cell response to vaccination in identical twins appeared partly convergent and partly personalized. Focusing on identical twins, the study followed the T cell clones that responded to the vaccine, and did so with precision.

The sequence came from a woman aged 18-29 years in good health. The sequenced sample was CD4+ T cells sorted from blood. The V gene is TRBV4-1 and the J gene is TRBJ2-7; 7 middle bases align to TRBD2. CDR3 region: CASSQEEGGALSYEQYF. The sequenced DNA: TGCGCCAGCAGCCAAGAGGAGGGAGGGGCTCTGTCCTACGAGCAGTACTTC.